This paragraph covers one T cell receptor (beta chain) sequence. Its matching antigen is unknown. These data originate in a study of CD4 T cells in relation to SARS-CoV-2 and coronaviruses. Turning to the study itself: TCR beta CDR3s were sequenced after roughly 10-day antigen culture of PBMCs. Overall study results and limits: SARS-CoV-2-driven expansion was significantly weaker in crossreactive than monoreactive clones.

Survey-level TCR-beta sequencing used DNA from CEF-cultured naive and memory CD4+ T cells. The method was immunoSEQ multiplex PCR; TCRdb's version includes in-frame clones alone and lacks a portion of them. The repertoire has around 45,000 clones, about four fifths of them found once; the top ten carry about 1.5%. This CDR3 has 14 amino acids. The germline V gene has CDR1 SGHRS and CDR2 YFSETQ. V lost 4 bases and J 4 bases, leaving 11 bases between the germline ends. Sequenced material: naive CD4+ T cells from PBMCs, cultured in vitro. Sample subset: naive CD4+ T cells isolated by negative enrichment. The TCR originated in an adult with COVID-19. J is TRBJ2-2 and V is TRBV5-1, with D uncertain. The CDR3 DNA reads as TGCGCCAGCAGCCCCGGGCAGCGCACCGGGGAGCTGTTTTTT. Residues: CASSPGQRTGELFF.